This record looks at one T cell receptor (beta chain) sequence and its context. This clone was observed a single time. Its binding antigen is unknown. Base qualities are not provided; no much larger clone lies one nucleotide away. This entry belongs to a study of blood T cell repertoires in COVID-19 (dated by TCRdb to the early 2020s). Some background on the complete study: Samples from collaborators originated in the United States, Italy and Spain and spanned both the acute and convalescent phases of COVID-19. Deeply sampled blood TCRbeta repertoires from subjects exposed to, actively infected with, or recovered from COVID-19 were included in the dataset. The repertoires were released in a freely available public database intended as a resource for research on the immune response to SARS-CoV-2. The prospective study material was composed of cDNA or gDNA derived from T cells, B-cell-depleted T cells, or PBMCs. The sample metadata nearly always contained a de-identified subject ID, COVID-19 status, age in years and sex. HLA class I and class II types, where available, came from metadata supplied by the sample provider rather than from assay-based typing. The samples were drawn from two sources: the first 160 participants of the ongoing ImmuneRACE study, and 1,200 or so subjects contributed by 6 global collaborators. The paper's findings and limits, for the study overall: How much clinical and demographic metadata was included differed by source and by participant, and the metadata was provided uncurated.

The trim is 4 bases for V and 2 bases for J, with a gap of 12 bases between the germline ends. In the germline V gene, CDR1 corresponds to SGHAT and CDR2 to FQNNGV. The CDR3 contains 14 residues, cysteine and phenylalanine counted. Only the CDR3 region is kept as DNA, spanning 42 bases read in frame from base 1. The immunoSEQ Assay, a bias-controlled multiplex PCR, was used to amplify TCRbeta CDR3 regions from genomic DNA. Per the authors' processing: The number of nucleated cells in each sample was estimated by amplification of reference gene primers within the assay. Sequence reads were collapsed and filtered to measure the absolute abundance of every unique TCRbeta CDR3 rearrangement. For each sample, productive Simpson clonality was calculated as the square root of Simpson's diversity index across productive rearrangements. The immuneACCESS repertoire file appears here via TCRdb, limited to in-frame rearrangements. These files lack a portion of the clones; in checked studies, under half of the deficit traces to unresolved V genes, and the cause of the others is not known. That table gives V, J and clone size, and the DNA gave D and trimming. For this sample there are 80,000 or so clones; about 80% appear just once. The top ten constitute approximately 5.8% of the sample.

The collaborating institutions used their own protocols to collect whole blood in K2EDTA tubes. Collaborator samples were shipped for TCRbeta analysis as frozen whole blood, isolated PBMCs, or DNA extracted from either sample type. Sequencing input: peripheral blood. The sequence is built from TRBV11-2 and TRBJ2-7; the D gene is possibly TRBD2, with 6 bases matching. The clonotype was recovered from a man between 45 and 60 years old with active or convalescent COVID-19. The CDR3 here reads CASSSLGTPYEQYF. The DNA is TGTGCCAGCAGCTCTCTCGGGACTCCCTACGAGCAGTACTTC. With the rest looked up from the reference TRBV11-2 and TRBJ2-7 genes rather than sequenced, the full variable domain is EAGVAQSPRYKIIEKRQSVAFWCNPISGHATLYWYQQILGQGPKLLIQFQNNGVVDDSQLPKDRFSAERLKGVDSTLKIQPAKLEDSAVYLCASSSLGTPYEQYFGPGTRLTVT.